A selection of T cell receptor beta chains follows, all from one sample in a study of T-cell memory formation after mild COVID-19. TCRdb re-derived calls from the 5' RACE reads in MiXCR, one entry per CDR3 protein. Of 300,000 to 400,000 distinct CDR3 sequences in the sample, approximately 15% are singletons; the top ten hold 20% to 25%. The sequenced material came from PBMCs or a T cell subset sorted from them (not recorded which). All receptors come from a man aged 18 to 30 who had mild COVID-19 (a few samples of this study predate the infection). Cell type and time point are not known. Both conserved end residues are part of each CDR3. A D gene is named only where the DNA matches it firmly. Size is stated for part of the rows, as once, few or many counts, or as a class when the clone is expanded.

CDR3: CAICERGMADTQYF
DNA: TGTGCCATCTGCGAGCGGGGTATGGCGGATACGCAGTATTTT
size: few
J: TRBJ2-3
V: TRBV10-3
D: TRBD2

CDR3: CASSRGLRVGATNEKLFF
DNA: TGTGCCAGCAGCCGGGGTTTAAGAGTTGGGGCAACTAATGAAAAACTGTTTTTT
size: once
J: TRBJ1-4
V: TRBV13
D: .

CDR3: CASSYSGGTETQYF
DNA: TGTGCCAGCAGCTACAGCGGGGGGACAGAGACCCAGTACTTC
size: .
J: TRBJ2-5
V: TRBV7-1
D: TRBD2

CDR3: CASSSWGGAKETQYF
DNA: TGTGCCAGCAGCTCGTGGGGGGGTGCCAAAGAGACCCAGTACTTC
size: many
J: TRBJ2-5
V: TRBV5-5
D: TRBD2

CDR3: CASSWGTSGVLTDTQYF
DNA: TGTGCCAGCAGCTGGGGGACTAGCGGGGTGCTCACAGATACGCAGTATTTT
size: many
J: TRBJ2-3
V: TRBV7-2
D: TRBD2

CDR3: CSARDRLGQETQYF
DNA: TGCAGTGCTCGGGACAGGTTAGGACAAGAGACCCAGTACTTC
size: few
J: TRBJ2-5
V: TRBV20-1
D: TRBD1

CDR3: CASSLDYRVGTDTQYF
DNA: TGTGCCAGCAGCTTGGACTACAGGGTTGGGACAGATACGCAGTATTTT
size: .
J: TRBJ2-3
V: TRBV5-6
D: .

CDR3: CASSQVPGELFF
DNA: TGTGCCAGCAGCCAAGTGCCCGGGGAGCTGTTTTTT
size: many
J: TRBJ2-2
V: TRBV4-2
D: .

CDR3: CASSQNDEKLFF
DNA: TGCGCCAGCAGCCAAAACGATGAAAAACTGTTTTTT
size: few
J: TRBJ1-4
V: TRBV4-1
D: .

CDR3: CASSVTGPISPLHF
DNA: TGTGCCAGCAGCGTAACAGGACCCATTTCACCCCTCCACTTT
size: .
J: TRBJ1-6
V: TRBV6-2/TRBV6-3
D: .

CDR3: CASSLALGAESPLHF
DNA: TGTGCCAGCAGCTTAGCGCTTGGGGCAGAGTCACCCCTCCACTTT
size: few
J: TRBJ1-6
V: TRBV7-2
D: .

CDR3: CASSQGSAGVSGYTF
DNA: TGTGCCAGCAGCCAAGGATCGGCCGGGGTTAGTGGCTACACCTTC
size: few
J: TRBJ1-2
V: TRBV3-1
D: .

CDR3: CASSLMGKLMNTEAFF
DNA: TGTGCCAGCAGCTTAATGGGAAAACTCATGAACACTGAAGCTTTCTTT
size: .
J: TRBJ1-1
V: TRBV7-3
D: .

CDR3: CASSQGQAVYEQYF
DNA: TGTGCCAGCAGTCAAGGACAGGCGGTCTACGAGCAGTACTTC
size: .
J: TRBJ2-7
V: TRBV6-5
D: TRBD1

CDR3: CASSLNNYGYTF
DNA: TGTGCCAGCAGCTTGAATAACTATGGCTACACCTTC
size: many
J: TRBJ1-2
V: TRBV7-9
D: .

CDR3: CASSQDGDYEQYF
DNA: TGCGCCAGCAGCCAAGATGGGGACTACGAGCAGTACTTC
size: .
J: TRBJ2-7
V: TRBV4-3
D: .

CDR3: CASSLESGGRLEAFF
DNA: TGCGCCAGCAGCTTGGAGTCAGGAGGTAGGCTTGAAGCTTTCTTT
size: .
J: TRBJ1-1
V: TRBV5-1
D: .

CDR3: CASSQGYQPQHF
DNA: TGTGCCAGCAGCCAAGGATATCAGCCCCAGCATTTT
size: many
J: TRBJ1-5
V: TRBV3-1
D: .

CDR3: CASSSPRGEGEKLFF
DNA: TGTGCCAGCAGTTCTCCCAGGGGTGAAGGAGAAAAACTGTTTTTT
size: .
J: TRBJ1-4
V: TRBV6-5
D: .

CDR3: CASSLAGGGETQYF
DNA: TGTGCCAGCAGTTTAGCGGGGGGAGGGGAGACCCAGTACTTC
size: many
J: TRBJ2-5
V: TRBV27
D: TRBD2

CDR3: CASSLKGTYEQYF
DNA: TGTGCCAGCAGCTTGAAGGGAACCTACGAGCAGTACTTC
size: .
J: TRBJ2-7
V: TRBV5-4
D: .

CDR3: CASSSTGDGVYGYTF
DNA: TGCGCCAGCAGCTCAACGGGGGATGGGGTCTATGGCTACACCTTC
size: many
J: TRBJ1-2
V: TRBV5-1
D: .